What follows is one T cell receptor beta chain and its context. As yet, its antigen is unknown. The CDR3 loop spans 15 amino acids. The V gene's germline CDR1 is SQVTM and CDR2 ANQGSEA. Deletions cut 8 bases from V and 2 bases from J, with 20 bases between. This sample is part of a study of T cells in Graves' hyperthyroidism and ophthalmopathy. Amplification of TCR beta CDR3 regions was performed using RNA transcripts as template. HTBI primers were employed in a first-round RT-PCR of the TCR CDR3. TCRdb called the multiplex PCR reads again in MiXCR, with one record for every CDR3 protein. The data show about 680,000 distinct CDR3 sequences, 35% seen once. Notes on the study in general: In simple terms, a model built on 13 V-J features told ophthalmopathy apart from stable hyperthyroidism.

This receptor was identified in a middle-aged woman with Graves' hyperthyroidism. V is TRBV29-1 and J is TRBJ2-3; D perhaps matches TRBD2 (6 bases). Sequencing used blood. The CDR3 region has the DNA TGCAGCACTCATGCGGGGAACGTTAACACAGATACGCAGTATTTT. Protein sequence: CSTHAGNVNTDTQYF.